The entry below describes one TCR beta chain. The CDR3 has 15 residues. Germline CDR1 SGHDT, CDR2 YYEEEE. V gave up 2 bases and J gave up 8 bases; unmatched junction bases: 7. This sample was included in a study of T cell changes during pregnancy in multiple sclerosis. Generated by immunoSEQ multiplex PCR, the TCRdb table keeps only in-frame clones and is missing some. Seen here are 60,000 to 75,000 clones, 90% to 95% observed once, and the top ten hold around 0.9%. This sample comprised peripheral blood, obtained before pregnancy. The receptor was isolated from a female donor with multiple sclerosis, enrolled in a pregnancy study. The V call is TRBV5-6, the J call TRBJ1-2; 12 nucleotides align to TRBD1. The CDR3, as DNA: TGTGCCAGCAGCTTATCCGGGACAGGGGGCTGGGGCTACACCTTC. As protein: CASSLSGTGGWGYTF.